This TCR beta chain is from a study of T cell changes during pregnancy in multiple sclerosis. Clones were sequenced by immunoSEQ multiplex PCR, and TCRdb holds only the in-frame ones, with some missing. The sample holds some 70,000 clones; 90% are singletons and the top ten take around 1.5%. The sequencing here drew on peripheral blood, taken in the third trimester of pregnancy. The sequence was obtained from a female donor with multiple sclerosis, enrolled in a pregnancy study.

As DNA, the CDR3 is TGTGCCAGTAGTATAACGACAGGGAAAGCTTTCTTT. As protein: CASSITTGKAFF. The chain carries TRBV19 and TRBJ1-1, with TRBD1 matching 7 bases. This CDR3 has 12 amino acids. The junction had 3 bases not matched to a gene; V was cut back by 2 bases and J by 9 bases. Germline CDR1 LNHDA, CDR2 SQIVND (reference sequence).